This T cell receptor (beta chain) originates from a study of blood T cell repertoires in COVID-19. CDR3 size: 14 residues. Trimming took 6 bases from V and 6 from J; bases not matched to a gene: 9. Germline lookup yields CDR1 SGHRS and CDR2 YFSETQ. Here immunoSEQ multiplex PCR was the method, and the copy in TCRdb shows in-frame clones only, minus some. The sample has some 340,000 clones, more than 85% seen once. Sequencing was carried out using PBMCs or T cells enriched from blood (not recorded which). The TCR sequence derives from a young woman who had been exposed to COVID-19. The V and J genes are TRBV5-1 and TRBJ2-7; 10 bases match TRBD1. CDR3 DNA: TGCGCCAGCACCAGGACAGGGGGATCTATCGAGCAGTACTTC. This gives the protein CASTRTGGSIEQYF.